At least ten counts were recorded for the clone carrying this T cell receptor beta chain. What it binds is not known. These data originate in a study of HIV-infected patients and healthy controls. The CDR3 is 17 amino acids. Trimming removed 0 bases from V and 2 bases from J, with 17 bases in between. Looked up from germline, CDR1 is GTSNPN and CDR2 is SVGIG (reference sequence). Study-level findings and limits: Size-matching overweighted rare events from HIV-infected data when comparing patients with controls.

About 450 ng RNA was reverse transcribed with alpha and beta constant-region primers. Alpha and beta chain libraries were made separately by chain-specific third strand synthesis with multiplexing indices. A 5' RACE adapter with a random hexamer and the SP2 primer site was joined to cDNA. TCRdb fed the 5' RACE reads into MiXCR, producing one record per CDR3 protein. The repertoire includes tens of thousands of distinct CDR3 sequences, about 8.7% of them detected once, and approximately 3.9% sits in the top ten. All unsorted peripheral T cells were captured because whole blood was used without fractionation.

The sequencing input was blood. The receptor's source is an adult in good health. The rearrangement uses TRBV30 and TRBJ2-1; perhaps TRBD2 as D (7 bases). The CDR3 nucleotides read TGTGCCTGGAGTGTTGAGGGGGGGCCCTTGCCCTACAATGAGCAGTTCTTC. This translates into CAWSVEGGPLPYNEQFF.